Listed below are T cell receptor beta chains from one sample, sequenced in a study of ipilimumab plus nivolumab after autologous stem cell transplantation. Repertoires were generated with immunoSEQ multiplex PCR, while TCRdb's copy carries only in-frame clones and drops some. The sample lists about 40,000 clones; around 93% were seen once. The sample here was PBMCs, taken in a trial of ipilimumab plus nivolumab as post-transplant consolidation. These receptors were taken from a male donor with multiple myeloma. Both conserved end residues are part of each CDR3. A D gene is named only where the DNA matches it firmly. Size tells how often a clone was seen (once, few, many) or the class of an expanded clone, and some rows leave it out.

abundance	d_gene	j_gene	v_gene	CDR3aa	CDR3nt
.	.	TRBJ1-2	TRBV5-6	CASSLVSYGYTF	TGTGCCAGCAGCTTGGTCTCCTATGGCTACACCTTC
.	TRBD1	TRBJ2-6	TRBV9	CASSAGTAGANVLTF	TGTGCCAGCAGCGCCGGGACAGCGGGGGCCAACGTCCTGACTTTC
.	.	TRBJ2-3	TRBV28	CASSLQGPDTQYF	TGTGCCAGCAGCCTCCAGGGGCCCGATACGCAGTATTTT
.	.	TRBJ2-3	TRBV29-1	CSVVLSDTQYF	TGCAGCGTTGTACTTTCAGATACGCAGTATTTT
.	TRBD1	TRBJ1-4	TRBV4-3	CASSQGTGDATNEKLFF	TGCGCCAGCAGCCAAGGGACAGGGGACGCAACTAATGAAAAACTGTTTTTT
.	.	TRBJ1-1	TRBV9	CASSLSRGGGTEAFF	TGTGCCAGCAGCCTGAGCCGGGGTGGTGGGACTGAAGCTTTCTTT
.	TRBD1	TRBJ2-7	TRBV9	CASSVAGQVGSEQYF	TGTGCCAGCAGCGTGGCCGGACAGGTTGGATCCGAGCAGTACTTC
.	TRBD2	TRBJ2-7	TRBV28	CASRVAGGYYEQYF	TGTGCCAGCAGGGTGGCGGGAGGGTATTACGAGCAGTACTTC
.	TRBD1	TRBJ1-4	TRBV6-6	CASRVPGQGNEKLFF	TGTGCCAGCAGGGTACCGGGACAGGGAAATGAAAAACTGTTTTTT
.	TRBD1	TRBJ1-1	TRBV5-1	CASRADRGTEAFF	TGCGCCAGCAGGGCCGACAGGGGAACTGAAGCTTTCTTT
.	TRBD1	TRBJ1-1	TRBV9	CASSGRQGALNTEAFF	TGTGCCAGCAGCGGAAGGCAGGGGGCCCTGAACACTGAAGCTTTCTTT
once	.	TRBJ2-7	TRBV21-1	CASSKDEGASEQYF	TGTGCCAGCAGCAAAGATGAGGGCGCATCCGAGCAGTACTTC
.	.	TRBJ2-7	TRBV18	CASSPRPYEQYF	TGTGCCAGCTCACCACGCCCCTACGAGCAGTACTTC
.	.	TRBJ1-2	TRBV7-8	CASSSEGRANYGYTF	TGTGCCAGCAGCTCAGAAGGACGGGCTAACTATGGCTACACCTTC
.	.	TRBJ2-2	TRBV6-5	CASSWETGLRELFF	TGTGCCAGCAGTTGGGAAACAGGGTTAAGGGAGCTGTTTTTT
.	.	TRBJ2-5	TRBV10-3	CAISGQPQETQYF	TGTGCCATCAGCGGACAGCCCCAAGAGACCCAGTACTTC
once	.	TRBJ2-7	TRBV7-9	CASSSSRGRLQYEQYF	TGTGCCAGCAGCTCCTCGCGAGGTCGCCTTCAATACGAGCAGTACTTC
.	.	TRBJ2-1	TRBV7-8	CASSPRREYNEQFF	TGTGCCAGCAGCCCGCGACGGGAGTACAATGAGCAGTTCTTC
.	.	TRBJ1-5	TRBV15	CATSRDRGQLSNQPQHF	TGTGCCACCAGCAGAGATAGGGGACAACTTAGCAATCAGCCCCAGCATTTT
once	.	TRBJ2-1	TRBV5-1	CASSFSGSYNEQFF	TGCGCCAGCAGCTTTTCGGGTTCCTACAATGAGCAGTTCTTC